Below are 4 T cell receptor beta chains sequenced from a single sample in a study of early T cells in non-severe SARS-CoV-2 infection (dated by TCRdb to the early 2020s). Library preparation employed 5' RACE. TCRdb names NextSeq 500 as the instrument used. TCRdb reprocessed the public reads (quality trimming at Q25 with fastp, clone calling with MiXCR) and kept in-frame beta chains. Rows matching on CDR3 protein sequence are summarized as one entry with the most common DNA and genes. Counted in this sample were over 85,000 distinct CDR3 sequences; 16% of them appeared once. The ten most abundant clones make up over 0.95% of the sample. Material for sequencing was whole blood. These receptors came from an adult who was a healthcare worker with PCR-confirmed SARS-CoV-2 infection or an uninfected control (not recorded which).

This clonotype has only a few counts. The gene calls are TRBV28 and TRBJ2-3, with no clear D. The V end lost 2 bases, the J end lost 5 bases, and 8 bases lay between the germline ends. CDR1 is MDHEN and CDR2 is SYDVKM in the germline V gene. The CDR3 is 13 residues long. CDR3 sequence reads: CASSLRVGDTQYF. In nucleotides, the CDR3 is TGTGCCAGCAGTTTAAGGGTGGGAGATACGCAGTATTTT.

This CDR3 reads CASKPALAGPYNEQFF. The CDR3 coding sequence is TGTGCCAGCAAGCCGGCCCTAGCGGGACCCTACAATGAGCAGTTCTTC. V is TRBV27 and J is TRBJ2-1; 9 nucleotides agree with TRBD2. The CDR3 extends over 16 amino acids. Germline CDR1 reads MNHEY; CDR2 reads SMNVEV (reference sequence). V lost 7 bases and J lost 2; bases outside the gene matches: 9.

This clonotype was recorded a few times. The chain combines TRBV28 with TRBJ2-7; tentatively, D is TRBD1 (5 bases). Germline CDR1 is MDHEN and CDR2 is SYDVKM. CDR3 length equals 12 residues. Trimming removed 6 bases from V and 1 base from J, with 7 bases in between. CDR3 sequence (DNA): TGTGCCAGCAGGGGGCAGTCCTACGAGCAGTACTTC. It is translated as CASRGQSYEQYF.

The sample holds a few counts of this clonotype. The V and J genes are TRBV5-1 and TRBJ2-1, with D uncertain. The V and J ends lost 0 bases and 4 bases respectively, with 5 bases between them. The CDR3 is made up of 13 amino acids. Per germline, CDR1 SGHRS and CDR2 YFSETQ. The CDR3 is CASSLDGYNEQFF. The CDR3 DNA reads TGCGCCAGCAGCTTGGACGGGTACAATGAGCAGTTCTTC.